This TCR beta chain originates from a study of blood T cell repertoires in COVID-19. CDR3 length: 16 amino acids. The germline V gene encodes CDR1 KGHSH and CDR2 LQKENI. V trimming: 5 bases; J trimming: 0 bases; junction bases outside the gene matches: 4. Authors' processing steps: The assay estimated nucleated cells by amplifying reference gene primers. The method was immunoSEQ multiplex PCR; TCRdb's version includes in-frame clones alone and lacks a portion of them. From that table come the V and J calls and clone size; the DNA was used to work out D and trimming. The sample has hundreds of thousands of clones, roughly 79% seen once.

The sequence was collected from a woman of 80 years or more with acute or convalescent COVID-19. Sequenced sample: peripheral blood. V and J are TRBV18 and TRBJ1-6; 7 bases are shared with TRBD1. The CDR3 protein is CASSTTGDSYNSPLHF. Here the CDR3 DNA reads TGTGCCAGCTCAACCACAGGGGACTCCTATAATTCACCCCTCCACTTT.